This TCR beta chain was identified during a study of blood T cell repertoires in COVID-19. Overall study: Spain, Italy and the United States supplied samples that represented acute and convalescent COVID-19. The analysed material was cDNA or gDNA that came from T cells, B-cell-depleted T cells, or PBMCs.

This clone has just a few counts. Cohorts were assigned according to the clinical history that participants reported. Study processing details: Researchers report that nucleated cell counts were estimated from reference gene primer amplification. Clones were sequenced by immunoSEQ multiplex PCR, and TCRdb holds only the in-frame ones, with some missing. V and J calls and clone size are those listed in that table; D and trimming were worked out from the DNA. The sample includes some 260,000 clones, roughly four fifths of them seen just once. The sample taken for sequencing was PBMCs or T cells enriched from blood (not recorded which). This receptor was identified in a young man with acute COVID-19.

CDR3 sequence: CASRQSSGNTIYF. The CDR3 DNA sequence: TGTGCCAGCAGACAAAGCTCTGGAAACACCATATATTTT. The chain recombines TRBV11-2 with TRBJ1-3; D gene uncertain. Trimming removed 6 bases at V and 0 bases at J, with 6 bases between. CDR3 length: 13 amino acids. Germline CDR1 reads SGHAT; CDR2 reads FQNNGV.